This T cell receptor (beta chain) emerged from a study of shared clonotypes between healthy human individuals. The assay was carried out at the deep level. As originally analysed: Quality scores were absent from the junction-only immunoSEQ sequences, so filtering differed. The assay was immunoSEQ multiplex PCR, and TCRdb's table has in-frame clones only and misses some. That table is the source of V, J and clone size, and D and trimming were worked out from the DNA. The sample includes about 1.4 million clones, more than 95% of them seen just once. For this clone: The antigen is unknown.

The germline gives CDR1 SGHNT, CDR2 YYREEE (reference sequence). The CDR3 loop spans 16 amino acids. With V trimmed by 4 bases and J by 5 bases, 9 bases remained unmatched. General observations from the study: Around 5% of naive CD4 clonotypes were common to several donors. Large sequencing depth failed to make sorted-subset sequencing complete, rarefaction showed.

This sequence joins TRBV5-4 and TRBJ2-1, with 10 bases that match TRBD1. Source material: naive CD4+ T cells sorted from blood. Subset: CD45RA+ positively selected. This clonotype was obtained from a man under 40 in good health. CDR3 sequence: CASSLGNGQGDNEQFF. CDR3 sequence (DNA): TGTGCCAGCAGCCTGGGCAACGGACAGGGGGACAATGAGCAGTTCTTC.